Shown below are 30 T cell receptor beta chains from a single sample sequenced in a study of T cell responses to AZD1222 COVID-19 vaccine (dated by TCRdb to 2020 to 2022). This sample's time point label indicates: baseline before first vaccination. Library prep was done by the immunoSEQ multiplex PCR assay. Not all clones reach the TCRdb copy of this immuneACCESS table, which keeps in-frame sequences only. Checked studies attribute under half of the gap to unresolved V genes and leave the rest unexplained. Here the sample has roughly 100,000 clones; 88% occur a single time. Clones ranked in the top ten supply about 9.1% of the sample. Material: peripheral blood, obtained on day 0 of AZD1222 vaccination. These receptors were obtained from an adult in good health.

The chain has TRBV5-1 and TRBJ1-6, with no clear D. The ends were cut back, 6 bases at V and 7 bases at J, with 14 bases in the middle. Germline V gives CDR1 SGHRS, CDR2 YFSETQ. The CDR3 is 14 residues long. CDR3 sequence: CASKGTLQNSPLHF. The CDR3 DNA reads TGCGCCAGCAAAGGCACCTTACAAAATTCACCCCTCCACTTT.

The chain employs TRBV11-3 and TRBJ2-7, with 10 bases identical to TRBD2. V was pared by 3 bases and J by 0 bases, with 2 bases of the junction left unmatched. Germline assignment: CDR1 SGHNT and CDR2 YENEEA. This CDR3 contains 15 residues. CDR3 DNA sequence: TGTGCCAGCAGCTTTTCTAGCGGGAGCTCCTACGAGCAGTACTTC. It yields the protein CASSFSSGSSYEQYF.

The J gene is TRBJ2-6, the V gene TRBV7-3; the D is unclear. The CDR3 covers 15 residues. V lost 5 bases and J 4 bases, leaving 12 bases between the germline ends. Germline CDR1 is SGHTA and CDR2 is FQGTGA. The chain's CDR3 is CASSQQFGGANVLTF. The CDR3 DNA sequence: TGTGCCAGCAGCCAACAGTTTGGAGGGGCCAACGTCCTGACTTTC.

V is TRBV4-3 and J is TRBJ2-7, with 8 bases lining up with TRBD2. This CDR3 spans 15 amino acids. V lost 1 base to trimming and J lost 6 bases; unmatched junction nucleotides: 8. Germline lookup yields CDR1 LGHNA and CDR2 YSLEER. This CDR3 reads CASSQVSGGPVEQYF. The CDR3 DNA sequence: TGCGCCAGCAGCCAAGTATCGGGAGGGCCCGTCGAGCAGTACTTC.

J is TRBJ2-2 and V is TRBV5-4; perhaps TRBD2 as D (5 bases). The germline V gene has CDR1 SGHNT and CDR2 YYREEE (reference sequence). V gave up 4 bases and J gave up 7 bases, with 11 bases separating them. The CDR3 consists of 13 residues. CDR3 amino acids: CASSPNGGGELFF. The CDR3 DNA reads as TGTGCCAGCAGCCCAAATGGAGGCGGGGAGCTGTTTTTT. Full variable domain (outside the CDR3, taken from reference TRBV5-4 and TRBJ2-2): ETGVTQSPTHLIKTRGQQVTLRCSSQSGHNTVSWYQQALGQGPQFIFQYYREEENGRGNFPPRFSGLQFPNYSSELNVNALELDDSALYLCASSPNGGGELFFGEGSRLTVL.

The chain combines TRBV2 with TRBJ1-5, with a weak D call TRBD1 (5 bases). CDR3 length equals 15 residues. CDR1 and CDR2 from the germline V gene are SNHLY and FYNNEI. The V end lost 5 bases, the J end lost 3 bases, and 14 bases lay between the germline ends. The CDR3 here is CASSPDLGDNQPQHF. DNA for the CDR3: TGTGCCAGCAGTCCGGACCTAGGGGACAATCAGCCCCAGCATTTT.

The rearrangement uses TRBV5-4 and TRBJ2-2; TRBD1 is a possible D gene (6 bases). Germline CDR1 is SGHNT and CDR2 is YYREEE (reference sequence). This CDR3 comprises 14 residues. V dropped 0 bases and J dropped 6 bases, with 9 bases sitting between them. In nucleotides, the CDR3 is TGTGCCAGCAGCTTGGGTACAGGGCCCGGGGAGCTGTTTTTT. This encodes CASSLGTGPGELFF.

As DNA, the CDR3 is TGTGCCAGCTCAGTTAGCTCCTCTGGAAACACCATATATTTT. The encoded protein is CASSVSSSGNTIYF. This rearrangement joins TRBV28 to TRBJ1-3; the D is unclear. The CDR3 is 14 amino acids. CDR1 is MDHEN and CDR2 is SYDVKM in the germline V gene. The germline V and J ends were trimmed by 8 bases and 0 bases, with 11 bases remaining between them.

V gene TRBV28 combines with J gene TRBJ2-3; 7 bases line up with TRBD2. Looked up from germline, CDR1 is MDHEN and CDR2 is SYDVKM. This CDR3 is built from 13 residues. The V and J ends lost 6 bases and 6 bases, in that order; junction bases with no gene match: 6. The CDR3 loop is CASSEWGGDTQYF. In DNA, the CDR3 is TGTGCCAGCAGCGAATGGGGGGGGGATACGCAGTATTTT.

The rearrangement links TRBV19 to TRBJ2-7; 10 bases align to TRBD1. Germline trimming cut 5 bases from V and 5 bases from J; bases unmatched to any gene: 12. The V gene's germline CDR1 is LNHDA and CDR2 SQIVND (reference sequence). CDR3 length: 16 amino acids. This CDR3 is CASSPDRGRGGHEQYF. Written as DNA, the CDR3 is TGTGCCAGTAGTCCGGACAGGGGGAGAGGGGGACACGAGCAGTACTTC.

The chain combines TRBV5-1 with TRBJ1-6, with 8 bases fitting TRBD1. Germline CDR1 is SGHRS and CDR2 is YFSETQ. The CDR3 loop spans 17 amino acids. The trim removed 1 base at V and 5 bases at J, leaving 8 bases unmatched. The CDR3 region has the DNA TGCGCCAGCAGCTTGTATCCCCAGGGGGCCAATAATTCACCCCTCCACTTT. Translating gives CASSLYPQGANNSPLHF. The full variable domain, rest sourced from reference TRBV5-1 and TRBJ1-6, is KAGVTQTPRYLIKTRGQQVTLSCSPISGHRSVSWYQQTPGQGLQFLFEYFSETQRNKGNFPGRFSGRQFSNSRSEMNVSTLELGDSALYLCASSLYPQGANNSPLHFGNGTRLTVT.

This sequence joins TRBV7-6 and TRBJ1-5; 11 nucleotides agree with TRBD1. The CDR3 is 16 amino acids. CDR1 SGHVS and CDR2 FNYEAQ come from the germline V gene. The J segment lost 5 bases and the V segment lost 4 bases, leaving 7 bases of the junction unmatched. This chain's CDR3 is CASSSGTGGAHQPQHF. The CDR3, as DNA: TGTGCCAGCAGCTCAGGGACAGGGGGAGCGCATCAGCCCCAGCATTTT.

This clone was counted once. The chain employs TRBV20-1 and TRBJ2-3; D is unclear. The ends were cut back, 5 bases at V and 5 bases at J, with 5 bases in the middle. Germline V gives CDR1 DFQATT, CDR2 SNEGSKA (reference sequence). This CDR3 has 10 amino acids. CDR3 loop: CSALIDTQYF. The CDR3 nucleotides read TGCAGTGCTCTAATAGATACGCAGTATTTT.

This rearrangement joins TRBV6-5 to TRBJ2-5; D perhaps matches TRBD2 (6 bases). This CDR3 region has 14 residues. Germline values: CDR1 MNHEY, CDR2 SVGAGI. Trimming left V 5 bases short and J 5 bases short, with 15 bases between. The CDR3 spells CASSHEAGRETQYF. The CDR3 nucleotides are TGTGCCAGCAGTCACGAGGCAGGGAGGGAGACCCAGTACTTC.

This rearrangement joins TRBV6-5 to TRBJ2-7; 10 nucleotides align to TRBD1. Germline V CDR1 and CDR2: MNHEY, SVGAGI. CDR3 size: 14 residues. The ends lost 7 bases at V and 3 bases at J; junction bases unmatched: 6. The CDR3 sequence is CASNYGQGDYEQYF. The CDR3 DNA reads as TGTGCCAGCAACTATGGACAGGGGGACTACGAGCAGTACTTC.

On this clone: Additional DNA sequences in this sample encode the identical CDR3. This chain joins TRBV18 and TRBJ1-5; D gene uncertain. CDR3 length: 13 residues. Germline assignment: CDR1 KGHSH and CDR2 LQKENI. V lost 2 bases and J 4 bases, leaving 6 bases between the germline ends. DNA of the CDR3: TGTGCCAGCTCACCAGGGCGAAATCAGCCCCAGCATTTT. Translating it yields CASSPGRNQPQHF.

V gene TRBV9 combines with J gene TRBJ1-2, with TRBD1 identical over 10 bases. This CDR3 region has 14 residues. V shed 3 bases and J 4 bases; nucleotides not matched to a gene: 3. Germline V gives CDR1 SGDLS, CDR2 YYNGEE. Here the CDR3 DNA reads TGTGCCAGCAGCGCGGGACAGGGGCCCTATGGCTACACCTTC. It encodes CASSAGQGPYGYTF.

V usage is TRBV24-1 and J usage is TRBJ2-1, with D unclear. Germline CDR1 and CDR2: KGHDR and SFDVKD. There are 12 residues in the CDR3. V was cut by 3 bases and J by 6 bases, with 5 bases left in between. CDR3 DNA sequence: TGTGCCACCAGTGATCGGATCAATGAGCAGTTCTTC. The encoded protein is CATSDRINEQFF.

The genes are TRBV10-1 and TRBJ2-2; possibly TRBD1 for D (6 bases). This CDR3 region has 14 residues. Germline CDR1 and CDR2: WNHNN and SYGVQD (reference sequence). V lost 5 bases and J lost 7, with 14 bases in between. The CDR3: CASSPRTVNGELFF. CDR3 sequence (DNA): TGCGCCAGCAGTCCCCGGACAGTGAACGGGGAGCTGTTTTTT.

V usage is TRBV27 and J usage is TRBJ1-5; maybe TRBD1 (5 bases). Germline lookup yields CDR1 MNHEY and CDR2 SMNVEV (reference sequence). The CDR3 covers 15 residues. V was pared by 6 bases and J by 2 bases, with 14 bases between. The CDR3 sequence: CASSKGTGGNQPQHF. The CDR3 bases are TGTGCCAGCAGCAAAGGGACGGGGGGCAATCAGCCCCAGCATTTT.

The rearrangement joins TRBV19 to TRBJ2-1, with 14 bases matching TRBD2. The CDR3 runs to 18 residues. The V segment lost 1 base and the J segment 1 base; nucleotides outside the gene matches: 3. Per the germline V gene, CDR1 is LNHDA and CDR2 is SQIVND (reference sequence). The CDR3 is CASSIVWTSGGSYNEQFF. CDR3 DNA: TGTGCCAGTAGTATAGTATGGACTAGCGGGGGGTCCTACAATGAGCAGTTCTTC.

The V call is TRBV29-1, the J call TRBJ1-1, with D hard to call. This CDR3 has 13 amino acids. Germline V gene lookup returns CDR1 SQVTM and CDR2 ANQGSEA. V lost 5 bases and J 3 bases, leaving 13 bases between the germline ends. CDR3 protein: CSVRLSLDTEAFF. In DNA, the CDR3 is TGCAGCGTTCGGTTGAGTTTGGACACTGAAGCTTTCTTT.

This chain joins TRBV5-1 and TRBJ2-7; D remains unclear. Between the trimmed V and J ends, which lost 4 bases and 5 bases, there was a span of 16 bases. CDR1 SGHRS and CDR2 YFSETQ come from the germline V gene. The CDR3 runs to 14 residues. CDR3 region: CASSLGPLRDEQYF. The CDR3 nucleotides are TGCGCCAGCAGCCTAGGACCCTTGCGTGACGAGCAGTACTTC. Variable domain in full (rest from reference TRBV5-1 and TRBJ2-7): KAGVTQTPRYLIKTRGQQVTLSCSPISGHRSVSWYQQTPGQGLQFLFEYFSETQRNKGNFPGRFSGRQFSNSRSEMNVSTLELGDSALYLCASSLGPLRDEQYFGPGTRLTVT.

V is TRBV7-9 and J is TRBJ2-1, with 9 bases matching TRBD1. Germline V gives CDR1 SEHNR, CDR2 FQNEAQ (reference sequence). V gave up 7 bases and J gave up 8 bases; unmatched junction bases: 9. There are 14 residues in the CDR3. The CDR3 DNA reads as TGTGCCAGCATCCACTCGGGACAGGGCCATGAGCAGTTCTTC. It is translated as CASIHSGQGHEQFF.

The chain is built from TRBV20-1 and TRBJ2-4; weak D call: TRBD2 (5 bases). Germline values: CDR1 DFQATT, CDR2 SNEGSKA (reference sequence). This CDR3 is built from 11 residues. Trimming stripped 6 bases from V and 8 bases from J, with 11 bases between. This CDR3 reads CSALDFDIQYF. The DNA of the CDR3 is TGCAGTGCCCTGGACTTTGACATTCAGTACTTC.

V usage is TRBV7-2 and J usage is TRBJ2-1; 12 bases agree with TRBD2. The V gene's germline CDR1 is SGHTA and CDR2 FQGNSA. There are 18 residues in the CDR3. V shed 1 base and J 7 bases; nucleotides not matched to a gene: 11. The CDR3 DNA follows: TGTGCCAGCAGCTTAGGGCTAGCGGGAGGGTTTCTTTCTAATGAGCAGTTCTTC. This encodes CASSLGLAGGFLSNEQFF. Looking up the rest from reference TRBV7-2 and TRBJ2-1 gives the full variable domain: GAGVSQSPSNKVTEKGKDVELRCDPISGHTALYWYRQSLGQGLEFLIYFQGNSAPDKSGLPSDRFSAERTGGSVSTLTIQRTQQEDSAVYLCASSLGLAGGFLSNEQFFGPGTRLTVL.

About this clone: The sample holds other DNA sequences that translate to the same CDR3. The chain carries TRBV6-1 and TRBJ1-5; D gene uncertain. Per the germline V gene, CDR1 is MNHNS and CDR2 is SASEGT. The ends were cut back, 2 bases at V and 6 bases at J, with 8 bases in the middle. The CDR3 is 13 residues long. The CDR3 here is CASSELGGQPQHF. The CDR3 nucleotides read TGTGCCAGCAGTGAATTAGGTGGTCAGCCCCAGCATTTT.

This chain links TRBV5-6 with TRBJ2-5, with a weak D call TRBD2 (6 bases). The CDR3 contains 15 residues. V was pared by 0 bases and J by 1 base, with 10 bases between. The germline V gene encodes CDR1 SGHDT and CDR2 YYEEEE. CDR3 loop: CASSLGGGVQETQYF. The CDR3 nucleotides read TGTGCCAGCAGCTTGGGTGGCGGGGTCCAAGAGACCCAGTACTTC.

The V call is TRBV7-6, the J call TRBJ2-3, with 12 bases matching TRBD2. CDR1 is SGHVS and CDR2 is FNYEAQ in the germline V gene. V was clipped by 1 base and J by 3 bases; unmatched bases: 5. The CDR3 is made up of 17 amino acids. CDR3 bases: TGTGCCAGCAGCTTAGACCCGACTAGCGGGAGAACAGATACGCAGTATTTT. This gives the protein CASSLDPTSGRTDTQYF.

This chain connects TRBV2 to TRBJ1-2; 8 bases are a match to TRBD1. CDR1 and CDR2 (germline): SNHLY, FYNNEI. The length of the CDR3 is 13 residues. V gave up 6 bases and J gave up 6 bases; unmatched junction bases: 6. This CDR3 is CASRIGQGHGYTF. CDR3 nucleotides: TGTGCCAGCAGAATAGGACAGGGCCATGGCTACACCTTC.